Sequencing of this T cell receptor beta chain was carried out in a study of T cell repertoires and HLA-DP antigens. As for this clone: The antigen remains undetermined.

V lost 1 base and J 12 bases, leaving 15 bases between the germline ends. The CDR3 loop spans 14 amino acids. The germline V gene encodes CDR1 SGHDN and CDR2 FVKESK. The repertoire was sequenced with immunoSEQ multiplex PCR; TCRdb's copy has only in-frame clones and lacks some. The profile shows about 73,000 clones, about 80% of them singletons. The specimen sequenced was CD4+ T cells from PBMCs. V and J are TRBV14 and TRBJ1-4, with D perhaps TRBD1 (5 bases). This TCR derives from a man aged 55-75 years in good health and CMV-seronegative. The CDR3 loop reads CASSQAGHSQELFF. The CDR3, as DNA: TGTGCCAGCAGCCAAGCAGGGCACTCCCAGGAACTGTTTTTT.